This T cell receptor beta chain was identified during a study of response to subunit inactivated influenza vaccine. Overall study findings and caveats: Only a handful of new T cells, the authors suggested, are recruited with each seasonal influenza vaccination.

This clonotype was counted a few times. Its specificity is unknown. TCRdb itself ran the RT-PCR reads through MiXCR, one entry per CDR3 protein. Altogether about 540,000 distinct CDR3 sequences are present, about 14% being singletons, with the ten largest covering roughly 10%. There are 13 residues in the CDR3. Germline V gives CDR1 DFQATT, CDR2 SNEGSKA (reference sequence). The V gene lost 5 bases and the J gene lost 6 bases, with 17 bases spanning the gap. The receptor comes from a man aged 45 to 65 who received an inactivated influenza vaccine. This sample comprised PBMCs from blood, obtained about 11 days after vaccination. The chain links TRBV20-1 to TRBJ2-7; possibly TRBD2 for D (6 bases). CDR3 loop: CSAPEAGLGEQYF. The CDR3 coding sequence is TGCAGTGCTCCAGAGGCGGGGTTGGGCGAGCAGTACTTC.